This T cell receptor (beta chain) originates from a study of T cell repertoires in cytomegalovirus infection. At the level of the study: Evidence of both CMV infection and a matching HLA type came from public TCR beta signatures. Study results and limitations: The cumulative frequency of public TCR beta families distinguished individuals who carried CMV together with the relevant HLA. There were HLA-C-restricted CMV-specific TCR beta clonotypes dominating the ex vivo response.

V was pared by 4 bases and J by 2 bases, with 13 bases between. The CDR3 has 15 residues. Germline-derived CDR1 and CDR2 are LNHDA and SQIVND (reference sequence). TCRdb ran MiXCR on the reads and lists one entry per CDR3 protein. The data show some 300,000 distinct CDR3 sequences, about a tenth seen once. This clonotype was recorded many times. What it binds is unknown. The clonotype was recovered from a human donor in good health (CMV status not recorded). Some clones in this sample may be carry-over from other donors' samples. The chain recombines TRBV19 with TRBJ2-3, with unresolved D. Source material: PBMCs. The CDR3 nucleotides read TGTGCCAGTAGTAAAACTCGTGTTCCCACAGATACGCAGTATTTT. It codes for CASSKTRVPTDTQYF.